The 14 T cell receptor beta chains reported below all come from one sample, sequenced in a study of cytomegalovirus exposure and HLA in healthy donors. Primers for the PCR totalled 60 Vbeta and 13 Jbeta. Measured with immunoSEQ multiplex PCR; TCRdb has only the in-frame clones, and not every one. The data hold a few hundred thousand clones, with 84% observed a single time. Sequencing was done on a sample of PBMCs. The source is a middle-aged woman in good health and CMV-seropositive.

The CDR3 protein is CASSRTSGRGAYEQYF. The DNA for the CDR3 is TGTGCCAGCAGCCGGACTAGCGGGAGAGGGGCCTACGAGCAGTACTTC. The rearrangement joins TRBV2 to TRBJ2-7, with TRBD2 matching over 13 bases. V lost 6 bases to trimming and J lost 2 bases; unmatched junction nucleotides: 7. Per the germline V gene, CDR1 is SNHLY and CDR2 is FYNNEI. This CDR3 region has 16 residues.

The chain couples TRBV6-5 to TRBJ1-2; the match to TRBD1 covers 7 bases. The CDR3 is made up of 15 amino acids. V shed 6 bases, J shed 4 bases, and the junction held 11 bases outside the gene matches. Per the germline V gene, CDR1 is MNHEY and CDR2 is SVGAGI. For the CDR3, the DNA is TGTGCCAGCAGCACCAGACAGGGTGTTGGCTATGGCTACACCTTC. Translating gives CASSTRQGVGYGYTF.

The chain couples TRBV7-9 to TRBJ2-3, with 9 bases fitting TRBD2. CDR1 and CDR2 from the germline V gene are SEHNR and FQNEAQ (reference sequence). Trimming cost V 3 bases and J 9 bases; bases outside gene matches: 13. The CDR3 is made up of 16 amino acids. CDR3 loop: CASSFHSGRAARTQYF. The CDR3 DNA follows: TGTGCCAGCAGCTTCCATAGCGGGAGAGCGGCAAGAACGCAGTATTTT. The complete variable domain, with remaining parts taken from reference TRBV7-9 and TRBJ2-3, reads DTGVSQNPRHKITKRGQNVTFRCDPISEHNRLYWYRQTLGQGPEFLTYFQNEAQLEKSRLLSDRFSAERPKGSFSTLEIQRTEQGDSAMYLCASSFHSGRAARTQYFGPGTRLTVL.

The chain recombines TRBV5-8 with TRBJ2-6; the D gene is possibly TRBD1 (6 bases). The germline V gene has CDR1 SGHTS and CDR2 YDEGEE. The CDR3 spans 16 residues. V lost 0 bases to trimming and J lost 4 bases, with 11 bases between them. The CDR3, as DNA: TGTGCCAGCAGCTTGGGTCTGCAGGGGGGGGCCAACGTCCTGACTTTC. Translating it yields CASSLGLQGGANVLTF.

The gene calls are TRBV19 and TRBJ2-3, with D maybe TRBD2 (7 bases). Germline assignment: CDR1 LNHDA and CDR2 SQIVND (reference sequence). The CDR3 spans 14 residues. Trimming took 3 bases from V and 2 from J, leaving 9 bases between them. This CDR3 reads CASSMGGATDTQYF. The CDR3 DNA follows: TGTGCCAGTAGTATGGGGGGGGCCACAGATACGCAGTATTTT.

This rearrangement joins TRBV6-1 to TRBJ2-7, with TRBD1 as a possible D gene (6 bases). Trimming pared 3 bases from V and 4 bases from J, leaving 10 bases between. The germline V gene encodes CDR1 MNHNS and CDR2 SASEGT. The CDR3 consists of 13 residues. In DNA, the CDR3 is TGTGCCAGCAGTGACGTTAGGGGGTACGAGCAGTACTTC. Translation: CASSDVRGYEQYF.

The chain joins TRBV4-3 to TRBJ2-1; 10 bases fit TRBD2. This CDR3 comprises 15 residues. Losses at the gene ends were 6 bases for V and 4 bases for J; bases not matched to a gene: 6. The germline V gene has CDR1 LGHNA and CDR2 YSLEER. CDR3 region: CASRLGLAVYNEQFF. CDR3 DNA sequence: TGCGCCAGCAGACTCGGACTAGCGGTATACAATGAGCAGTTCTTC.

CDR3: CASRRASSDTQYF. The CDR3 nucleotides read TGTGCCAGCAGGAGGGCTTCTTCAGATACGCAGTATTTT. The chain is built from TRBV7-2 and TRBJ2-3; perhaps TRBD2 as D (5 bases). The V gene's germline CDR1 is SGHTA and CDR2 FQGNSA. V gave up 6 bases and J gave up 4 bases, with 11 bases separating them. This CDR3 is built from 13 residues.

The rearrangement links TRBV18 to TRBJ2-5; 7 nucleotides agree with TRBD1. Germline trimming cut 0 bases from V and 2 bases from J; bases unmatched to any gene: 6. The CDR3 runs to 16 residues. Germline V gene lookup returns CDR1 KGHSH and CDR2 LQKENI. As DNA, the CDR3 is TGTGCCAGCTCACCACCTACAGGGGCCGGGCAAGAGACCCAGTACTTC. Translated, it gives CASSPPTGAGQETQYF. Drawing the rest from reference TRBV18 and TRBJ2-5, the complete variable domain is NAGVMQNPRHLVRRRGQEARLRCSPMKGHSHVYWYRQLPEEGLKFMVYLQKENIIDESGMPKERFSAEFPKEGPSILRIQQVVRGDSAAYFCASSPPTGAGQETQYFGPGTRLLVL.

This clone has a single count. V usage is TRBV4-3 and J usage is TRBJ2-3; TRBD1 aligns across 7 bases. The CDR3 spans 18 residues. The ends lost 0 bases at V and 2 bases at J; junction bases unmatched: 11. CDR1 and CDR2 from the germline V gene are LGHNA and YSLEER. DNA for the CDR3: TGCGCCAGCAGCCAAGATTTCGGGACAGCTTCCTTCACAGATACGCAGTATTTT. This gives the protein CASSQDFGTASFTDTQYF.

This sequence joins TRBV30 and TRBJ2-7, with TRBD1 matching over 8 bases. V lost 4 bases to trimming and J lost 4 bases; unmatched junction nucleotides: 6. The germline V gene has CDR1 GTSNPN and CDR2 SVGIG (reference sequence). This CDR3 is built from 13 residues. The CDR3 bases are TGTGCCTGGATGGCAGGGGGCGTGTACGAGCAGTACTTC. Translating gives CAWMAGGVYEQYF.

V and J are TRBV20-1 and TRBJ2-3, with no clear D. This CDR3 is built from 11 residues. The V and J ends lost 3 bases and 4 bases respectively, with 5 bases between them. CDR1 and CDR2 from the germline V gene are DFQATT and SNEGSKA (reference sequence). CDR3 coding DNA: TGCAGTGCTAGCCCTTCAGATACGCAGTATTTT. It yields the protein CSASPSDTQYF.

The chain couples TRBV9 to TRBJ2-4; 7 bases align to TRBD1. CDR3 size: 15 residues. V shed 3 bases, J shed 6 bases, and the junction held 9 bases outside the gene matches. Germline V gives CDR1 SGDLS, CDR2 YYNGEE. Here the CDR3 reads CASSAIGQVGNIQYF. Written as DNA, the CDR3 is TGTGCCAGCAGCGCCATCGGACAGGTCGGAAACATTCAGTACTTC.

This clone has just one count. V gene TRBV27 combines with J gene TRBJ2-7, with unresolved D. V gave up 4 bases and J gave up 3 bases, with 7 bases separating them. There are 12 residues in the CDR3. Germline loops: CDR1 MNHEY, CDR2 SMNVEV (reference sequence). The CDR3 loop reads CASSSEIYEQYF. The CDR3 nucleotides are TGTGCCAGCAGTTCGGAGATCTACGAGCAGTACTTC.